The source of this T cell receptor (beta chain) is a study of cytomegalovirus exposure and HLA in healthy donors. Overall study results and limits: Later genetic work tied a missense DCLRE1C variant to beta-chain V and J trimming. Immune exposure information available was restricted to CMV serostatus.

The study ran its PCR with 60 Vbeta and 13 Jbeta primers. Some clones are missing from TCRdb's copy, which holds only in-frame ones; the method was immunoSEQ multiplex PCR. The profile shows some 160,000 clones, roughly four fifths of them singletons. Concerning this clone itself: Antigen unknown.

The CDR3 runs to 17 residues. CDR1 and CDR2 (germline): SGHDT, YYEEEE. V lost 0 bases and J lost 0, with 15 bases in between. The receptor comes from a male donor in good health and CMV-seronegative. What was sequenced was PBMCs. The V gene is TRBV5-6, the J gene TRBJ1-2; the D is unclear. The CDR3 nucleotides are TGTGCCAGCAGCTTGGAACGGCGGCAGCATACTAACTATGGCTACACCTTC. Protein product: CASSLERRQHTNYGYTF.